Following are 8 T cell receptor beta chains from one sample sequenced in a study of radiotherapy plus CTLA-4 blockade in lung cancer. The method was immunoSEQ multiplex PCR; TCRdb's version includes in-frame clones alone and lacks a portion of them. The table has about 97,000 clones, under 85% seen once. Material: peripheral blood, obtained from a patient treated with radiotherapy plus ipilimumab. These receptor sequences come from a human donor with non-small cell lung cancer who had a partial response to radiotherapy plus ipilimumab. Some clones in this sample may be carry-over from other donors' samples.

This chain uses TRBV4-2 with TRBJ2-1, with D tentatively TRBD2 (5 bases). Trimming removed 3 bases at V and 6 bases at J, with 12 bases between. The CDR3 loop spans 14 amino acids. The germline V gene has CDR1 LGHNA and CDR2 YNFKEQ. Written as DNA, the CDR3 is TGTGCCAGCAGCCAGGTCCTAGCACTCAATGAGCAGTTCTTC. Protein sequence: CASSQVLALNEQFF.

The chain joins TRBV19 to TRBJ1-2; D might be TRBD1 (6 bases). Trimming took 3 bases from V and 7 from J, leaving 15 bases between them. The CDR3 has 14 residues. The germline V gene encodes CDR1 LNHDA and CDR2 SQIVND (reference sequence). Here the CDR3 DNA reads TGTGCCAGTAGTATTCGAACAGGGAACGCTGGCTACACCTTC. As protein: CASSIRTGNAGYTF.

This clone is medium-sized within its sample. V and J are TRBV28 and TRBJ1-4, with D unclear. The V and J ends lost 3 bases and 0 bases respectively, with 11 bases between them. The CDR3 has 16 amino acids. From germline, CDR1 is MDHEN and CDR2 SYDVKM. CDR3 sequence: CASSFVGFATNEKLFF. CDR3 DNA sequence: TGTGCCAGCAGTTTTGTTGGCTTTGCAACTAATGAAAAACTGTTTTTT.

This clone has a handful of counts. The rearrangement links TRBV6-6 to TRBJ1-5; D possibly corresponds to TRBD1 (6 bases). The CDR3 covers 14 residues. Germline CDR1 and CDR2: MNHNY and SVGAGI (reference sequence). V gave up 6 bases and J gave up 4 bases, with 13 bases separating them. In nucleotides, the CDR3 is TGTGCCAGCAGAGCCGGGACACCAAATCAGCCCCAGCATTTT. Encoded protein: CASRAGTPNQPQHF.

The chain links TRBV10-3 to TRBJ1-3; D unclear. The CDR3 is made up of 15 amino acids. Trimming pared 6 bases from V and 0 bases from J, leaving 12 bases between. Germline V gene lookup returns CDR1 ENHRY and CDR2 SYGVKD. The CDR3 sequence is CAIRRDGGSGNTIYF. In DNA, the CDR3 is TGTGCCATCAGGAGAGACGGAGGCTCTGGAAACACCATATATTTT.

The rearrangement uses TRBV7-2 and TRBJ2-7, with D hard to call. Germline loops: CDR1 SGHTA, CDR2 FQGNSA. The CDR3 totals 15 residues. The V gene lost 2 bases and the J gene lost 0 bases, with 11 bases spanning the gap. CDR3 in amino acids: CASSLSPVSSYEQYF. The CDR3 nucleotides are TGTGCCAGCAGCTTATCGCCAGTAAGCTCCTACGAGCAGTACTTC.

CDR3 in amino acids: CASSPREALSDTQYF. In DNA form, the CDR3 reads TGTGCCAGCAGCCCTCGGGAGGCCTTGTCTGATACGCAGTATTTT. The V and J genes are TRBV7-7 and TRBJ2-3; 7 bases fit TRBD2. The V gene end was trimmed by 5 bases and the J gene end by 6 bases; junction bases not matched to a gene: 11. The CDR3 loop spans 15 amino acids. Germline V CDR1 and CDR2: SSHAT, FNYEAQ (reference sequence).

J is TRBJ2-1 and V is TRBV7-9; 7 bases line up with TRBD1. J was trimmed by 4 bases and V by 5 bases; bases with no gene match: 8. The length of the CDR3 is 15 residues. Germline V gives CDR1 SEHNR, CDR2 FQNEAQ (reference sequence). CDR3 region: CASSARQGIYNEQFF. The CDR3 nucleotides read TGTGCCAGCAGCGCTAGACAGGGAATTTACAATGAGCAGTTCTTC.